The 18 T cell receptor beta chains below were found in one sample sequenced in a study of response to subunit inactivated influenza vaccine. TCRdb re-called the RT-PCR reads with MiXCR, one entry per CDR3 protein. The data hold hundreds of thousands of distinct CDR3 sequences, with roughly 8.2% observed a single time. This material consisted of PBMCs from blood, taken less than 30 months after vaccination. Receptors were obtained from a man between 50 and 70 years old who received an inactivated influenza vaccine.

This clonotype was counted only a few times. The chain combines TRBV25-1 with TRBJ1-2; 8 bases fit TRBD1. The junction had 14 bases not matched to a gene; V was cut back by 10 bases and J by 4 bases. The germline CDR1 and CDR2 sequences are MGHDK and SYGVNS. The CDR3 runs to 15 residues. CDR3 sequence: CATAGQVVSGYGYTF. In DNA form, the CDR3 reads TGTGCCACCGCGGGACAGGTGGTCTCCGGCTATGGCTACACCTTC.

The chain employs TRBV20-1 and TRBJ2-1; D is undetermined. V was trimmed by 0 bases and J by 0 bases, leaving 15 bases between them. From germline, CDR1 is DFQATT and CDR2 SNEGSKA (reference sequence). The CDR3 sequence is 17 residues long. The CDR3: CSARDLHTSNSYNEQFF. The CDR3 DNA sequence: TGCAGTGCTAGAGATCTGCACACATCAAACTCCTACAATGAGCAGTTCTTC.

This clonotype has just a few counts. The chain is built from TRBV11-1 and TRBJ1-6; no clear D gene. CDR1 and CDR2 (germline): SGHAT, FQDESV (reference sequence). V was shortened by 5 bases and J by 6 bases, with 14 bases between the two germline ends. The CDR3 runs 15 residues. CDR3 sequence reads: CASSQSRGANSPLHF. CDR3 in DNA: TGTGCCAGCAGCCAGTCCCGGGGAGCTAATTCACCCCTCCACTTT.

This sequence joins TRBV29-1 and TRBJ2-3; 9 bases fit TRBD2. Trimming cost V 7 bases and J 4 bases; bases outside gene matches: 12. The CDR3 sequence is 15 residues long. Germline values: CDR1 SQVTM, CDR2 ANQGSEA. The CDR3 DNA reads TGCAGCGCCGATGAGGGGACTAGCAGCCCAGATACGCAGTATTTT. It translates to CSADEGTSSPDTQYF.

Turning to this clonotype: The conserved closing phenylalanine or tryptophan is absent in this CDR3, likely reflecting a read error. The chain couples TRBV3-1 to TRBJ2-1; D unresolved. Trimming stripped 4 bases from V and 7 bases from J, with 8 bases between. The CDR3 runs to 12 residues. In germline, CDR1 is LGHDT, CDR2 YNNKEL (reference sequence). CDR3 region: CASSRASNEQFL. Here the CDR3 DNA reads TGTGCCAGCAGCCGAGCGTCGAATGAGCAGTTCCTC.

This clonotype was picked up many times. The chain combines TRBV10-3 with TRBJ2-7, with D tentatively TRBD1 (6 bases). V was shortened by 5 bases and J by 3 bases, with 11 bases between the two germline ends. Germline values: CDR1 ENHRY, CDR2 SYGVKD. This CDR3 has 13 amino acids. The CDR3 sequence: CAISPPDSYEQYF. The CDR3 nucleotides read TGTGCCATCAGTCCCCCGGACAGCTACGAGCAGTACTTC.

The chain carries TRBV4-3 and TRBJ2-3; weak D call: TRBD2 (5 bases). The germline V gene encodes CDR1 LGHNA and CDR2 YSLEER. V lost 8 bases and J lost 4, with 13 bases in between. This CDR3 is 13 amino acids long. CDR3 sequence (DNA): TGCGCCAGCGGCAGGACTGTCGCAGATACGCAGTATTTT. This codes for CASGRTVADTQYF.

This clonotype was counted many times. V gene TRBV3-1 combines with J gene TRBJ2-3, with D possibly matching TRBD1 (6 bases). Germline CDR1 reads LGHDT; CDR2 reads YNNKEL (reference sequence). The CDR3 runs to 15 residues. Deletions cut 4 bases from V and 5 bases from J, with 16 bases between. CDR3 amino acids: CASSPLVGGGDTQYF. As DNA, the CDR3 is TGTGCCAGCAGCCCCCTGGTTGGGGGCGGAGATACGCAGTATTTT.

In its sample, this clonotype was seen a few times. The gene calls are TRBV6-1 and TRBJ1-5; no clear D gene. Trimming stripped 5 bases from V and 9 bases from J, with 5 bases between. This CDR3 contains 10 residues. CDR1 is MNHNS, CDR2 SASEGT, per germline. The CDR3 coding sequence is TGTGCCAGCAGTTCCCCGCCCCAGCATTTT. Protein sequence: CASSSPPQHF.

The J gene is TRBJ1-5, the V gene TRBV6-5, with D tentatively TRBD1 (5 bases). V lost 2 bases, J lost 0 bases, and 17 bases lay in between. The germline V gene encodes CDR1 MNHEY and CDR2 SVGAGI. The CDR3 has 18 amino acids. The CDR3 loop is CASSYGGRNQYSNQPQHF. DNA for the CDR3: TGTGCCAGCAGTTACGGGGGACGCAACCAATATAGCAATCAGCCCCAGCATTTT.

In its sample, this clonotype was seen many times. The chain links TRBV12-3 or TRBV12-4 to TRBJ2-7, with TRBD1 matching over 7 bases. After removal of 4 bases from V and 2 bases from J, the junction contained 8 bases not matched to a gene. The CDR3 covers 15 residues. CDR3 in amino acids: CASSYISGTAYEQYF. CDR3 nucleotide sequence: TGTGCCAGCAGTTATATATCCGGGACAGCCTACGAGCAGTACTTC.

At least ten counts were recorded for this clonotype. The chain combines TRBV4-3 with TRBJ1-1, with TRBD1 matching over 9 bases. Germline V CDR1 and CDR2: LGHNA, YSLEER. Unmatched junction bases numbered 5, after V lost 0 bases and J lost 0 bases. The CDR3 is 17 amino acids. As DNA, the CDR3 is TGCGCCAGCAGCCAAGATGTCTGGACAGGGGTGAACACTGAAGCTTTCTTT. Translating it yields CASSQDVWTGVNTEAFF.

V gene TRBV28 combines with J gene TRBJ2-3; 7 nucleotides line up with TRBD2. Unmatched junction bases numbered 7, after V lost 5 bases and J lost 2 bases. CDR1 MDHEN and CDR2 SYDVKM come from the germline V gene. CDR3 length: 15 amino acids. CDR3 nucleotides: TGTGCCAGCAGTAACCAGCGGGGCTACACAGATACGCAGTATTTT. Its translation is CASSNQRGYTDTQYF.

This clonotype was observed at least ten times. The chain employs TRBV23-1 and TRBJ2-3; D is tentatively TRBD1 or TRBD2 (5 bases each). TRBV23-1 counts as an open reading frame of uncertain function. Trimming shortened V by 0 bases and J by 1 base, and 17 bases separated the two germline ends. The CDR3 totals 18 residues. The CDR3 is CASSQSYFRVRGTDTQYF. CDR3 in DNA: TGCGCCAGCAGTCAATCCTATTTCAGGGTGCGGGGCACAGATACGCAGTATTTT.

This clonotype was seen repeatedly, ten times or more. V gene TRBV5-1 combines with J gene TRBJ2-1, with D uncertain. From germline, CDR1 is SGHRS and CDR2 YFSETQ. CDR3 size: 13 residues. Trimming left V 5 bases short and J 0 bases short, with 6 bases between. The CDR3 spells CASRASSYNEQFF. The DNA of the CDR3 is TGCGCCAGCAGGGCCAGCTCCTACAATGAGCAGTTCTTC. The full variable domain, with the rest looked up from reference TRBV5-1 and TRBJ2-1, is KAGVTQTPRYLIKTRGQQVTLSCSPISGHRSVSWYQQTPGQGLQFLFEYFSETQRNKGNFPGRFSGRQFSNSRSEMNVSTLELGDSALYLCASRASSYNEQFFGPGTRLTVL.

This clonotype was observed many times. The rearrangement links TRBV5-1 to TRBJ2-4; 7 bases align to TRBD1. The germline gives CDR1 SGHRS, CDR2 YFSETQ. This CDR3 is built from 15 residues. After removal of 4 bases from V and 0 bases from J, the junction contained 4 bases not matched to a gene. The CDR3 bases are TGCGCCAGCAGCCCCGGGACAGTAGCCAAAAACATTCAGTACTTC. Translation: CASSPGTVAKNIQYF.

A few counts support this clonotype. The chain joins TRBV7-8 to TRBJ2-1; D gene uncertain. Germline V gives CDR1 SGHVS, CDR2 FQNEAQ. The CDR3 is made up of 15 amino acids. V lost 2 bases and J 4 bases, leaving 12 bases between the germline ends. Here the CDR3 DNA reads TGTGCCAGCAGCTTAATGCGCATTAGGTACAATGAGCAGTTCTTC. It yields the protein CASSLMRIRYNEQFF.

This clonotype was detected a few times. The chain links TRBV20-1 to TRBJ1-2, with 8 bases lining up with TRBD1. Germline CDR1 DFQATT, CDR2 SNEGSKA (reference sequence). V was clipped by 1 base and J by 3 bases; unmatched bases: 4. CDR3 length: 14 amino acids. CDR3 DNA: TGCAGTGCTAGAGGCAGGGGGCGCGACTATGGCTACACCTTC. Translating it yields CSARGRGRDYGYTF.